This T cell receptor (beta chain) was retrieved from a study of molecular identifiers for immune sequencing clone quantification. Study-wide points: Approximately 1 million naive cells reportedly did not prevent detection of spiked Jurkat TCR RNA from one cell. Clones above 20 RNA copies contained over 97% of effector molecules but under 1% of naive ones.

Sorting was used to obtain naive CD8 T cells (CD8+CD4-CCR7+CD45RA+). Germline CDR1 MNHEY, CDR2 SVGAGI. V was clipped by 6 bases and J by 1 base, with 17 bases between them. This CDR3 has 16 amino acids. This clonotype was counted at least ten times. Its target is not known. Preparation of the bulk TCR libraries relied on previously described methods and listed TCR primers. TCRdb re-called the PCR reads through MiXCR, storing one row per CDR3 protein. Of about 630,000 distinct CDR3 sequences in the sample, less than 30% were seen once. The material sequenced was naive CD8+ T cells from blood, with Jurkat cell RNA spiked in. Subset specified: FACS-sorted CD8+CD4-CCR7+CD45RA+ naive T cells. The genes are TRBV6-5 and TRBJ2-3, with D maybe TRBD2 (6 bases). The receptor was derived from a human donor in good health. Some libraries in this study had Jurkat cell RNA spiked in. CDR3 sequence: CASRKTSFLGTDTQYF. DNA of the CDR3: TGTGCCAGCAGGAAGACTAGTTTTCTGGGCACAGATACGCAGTATTTT.